The entry below gives a single TCR beta chain sequence along with its context. Its antigen is currently unknown. TCRdb reprocessed the reads with MiXCR, giving one entry per CDR3 protein. This table holds some 71,000 distinct CDR3 sequences, approximately 30% found once. The sample comes from a study of T cell repertoires in cytomegalovirus infection. Study information: Well-studied HLA-B-restricted CMV epitopes were used in the study alongside recently identified HLA-C-restricted ones. General observations from the study: Adding up the frequency of public TCR beta families identified people who carried CMV plus the relevant HLA. The ex vivo response was dominated by HLA-C-restricted CMV-specific TCR beta clonotypes.

Germline CDR1 reads SEHNR; CDR2 reads FQNEAQ (reference sequence). J gave up 3 bases and V 4 bases, and 4 bases lay outside the gene matches. The CDR3 loop spans 14 amino acids. The sequence was collected from a human donor in good health (CMV status not recorded). Some clones in this sample may be carry-over from other donors' samples. The specimen comprised CD8+ T cells from cultured PBMCs, sampled from culture after CMV antigen stimulation. V is TRBV7-9 and J is TRBJ2-5, with 8 positions matching TRBD2. The CDR3 protein is CASSYYSGEETQYF. The CDR3 DNA sequence: TGTGCCAGCAGCTACTATAGCGGGGAAGAGACCCAGTACTTC. The full variable domain, in which reference TRBV7-9 and TRBJ2-5 provide the parts outside the CDR3, is DTGVSQNPRHKITKRGQNVTFRCDPISEHNRLYWYRQTLGQGPEFLTYFQNEAQLEKSRLLSDRFSAERPKGSFSTLEIQRTEQGDSAMYLCASSYYSGEETQYFGPGTRLLVL.